These 24 T cell receptor beta chains share one sample of origin, sequenced in a study of blood T cell repertoires in COVID-19. Sequencing used immunoSEQ multiplex PCR; TCRdb keeps in-frame clones, though not all of them. The sample has some 210,000 clones, roughly 79% seen once; the top ten hold around 8.9%. The specimen sequenced was PBMCs or T cells enriched from blood (not recorded which). The receptors were gathered from a woman aged 50 to 65 with acute COVID-19.

This chain connects TRBV5-8 to TRBJ1-6; D ambiguous. The CDR3 is 15 amino acids. V dropped 6 bases and J dropped 0 bases, with 10 bases sitting between them. Germline loops: CDR1 SGHTS, CDR2 YDEGEE. CDR3 bases: TGTGCCAGCACAACATCCGTCTCCTATAATTCACCCCTCCACTTT. Its protein product is CASTTSVSYNSPLHF. The full variable domain, its missing parts supplied by reference TRBV5-8 and TRBJ1-6, is EAGVTQSPTHLIKTRGQQATLRCSPISGHTSVYWYQQALGLGLQFLLWYDEGEERNRGNFPPRFSGRQFPNYSSELNVNALELEDSALYLCASTTSVSYNSPLHFGNGTRLTVT.

The chain uses TRBV7-9 and TRBJ2-7; TRBD1 agrees at 10 bases. J lost 6 bases, V lost 5 bases, and 7 bases had no gene match. The CDR3 contains 14 residues. Per germline, CDR1 SEHNR and CDR2 FQNEAQ (reference sequence). The CDR3 DNA follows: TGTGCCAGCAGCGGGACAGGGGCGGCACGCGAGCAGTACTTC. Encoded protein: CASSGTGAAREQYF.

This clone was observed a few times. The chain joins TRBV4-3 to TRBJ1-2; the match to TRBD1 covers 9 bases. The CDR3 totals 14 residues. With 1 base clipped from V and 6 bases from J, the junction kept 3 bases outside the gene matches. The germline gives CDR1 LGHNA, CDR2 YSLEER. The chain's CDR3 is CASSQAGTGNGYTF. The CDR3 DNA sequence: TGCGCCAGCAGCCAAGCGGGGACAGGGAATGGCTACACCTTC.

This chain uses TRBV19 with TRBJ2-6; 9 nucleotides align to TRBD2. The CDR3 spans 17 residues. The germline CDR1 and CDR2 sequences are LNHDA and SQIVND (reference sequence). The V and J ends lost 5 bases and 0 bases, in that order; junction bases with no gene match: 5. The DNA for the CDR3 is TGTGCCAGTAGTCGGACTAGCGTAGGCTCTGGGGCCAACGTCCTGACTTTC. This translates into CASSRTSVGSGANVLTF.

This clone showed up just once. The chain uses TRBV18 and TRBJ2-5, with 13 nucleotides matching TRBD2. Looked up from germline, CDR1 is KGHSH and CDR2 is LQKENI. CDR3 size: 14 residues. With 3 bases clipped from V and 12 bases from J, the junction kept 7 bases outside the gene matches. This CDR3 is CASSPGLAGQIEYF. The CDR3 DNA reads as TGTGCCAGCTCACCGGGACTAGCGGGACAAATTGAGTACTTC.

Only one count was recorded for this clone. The rearrangement joins TRBV28 to TRBJ1-3, with D perhaps matching TRBD1 (6 bases). The germline gives CDR1 MDHEN, CDR2 SYDVKM. CDR3 size: 15 residues. Trimming left V 6 bases short and J 4 bases short, with 16 bases between. The CDR3, as DNA: TGTGCCAGCAGAACCAACAGGGTTAGGGGAAACACCATATATTTT. Translation: CASRTNRVRGNTIYF.

V usage is TRBV18 and J usage is TRBJ2-5; 7 bases are a match to TRBD1. CDR1 KGHSH and CDR2 LQKENI come from the germline V gene. V lost 3 bases and J lost 2; bases outside the gene matches: 9. The CDR3 runs to 16 residues. CDR3 coding DNA: TGTGCCAGCTCACCCCCCGGGACAGTTTTTCAAGAGACCCAGTACTTC. Translated, it gives CASSPPGTVFQETQYF.

The chain is built from TRBV28 and TRBJ1-4, with 9 nucleotides matching TRBD1. CDR3 length equals 14 residues. V gave up 4 bases and J gave up 8 bases; unmatched junction bases: 5. Germline V gene data show CDR1 as MDHEN and CDR2 as SYDVKM. The DNA of the CDR3 is TGTGCCAGCAGTTCAAGGACAGGGGACGAAAAACTGTTTTTT. Its translation is CASSSRTGDEKLFF.

The genes are TRBV12-3 or TRBV12-4 and TRBJ1-4; the D is unclear. The length of the CDR3 is 11 residues. Trimming took off 7 bases at V and 10 bases at J, with 10 bases between the two ends. The CDR3 protein is CASTREGKLFF. CDR3 sequence (DNA): TGTGCCAGCACCCGGGAGGGAAAACTGTTTTTT.

This chain links TRBV5-6 with TRBJ1-5; D is perhaps TRBD1 (6 bases). From germline, CDR1 is SGHDT and CDR2 YYEEEE. The CDR3 sequence is 16 residues long. V lost 1 base to trimming and J lost 4 bases, with 15 bases between them. CDR3 residues: CASSLYTGRMNQPQHF. The DNA of the CDR3 is TGTGCCAGCAGCTTGTATACAGGGCGTATGAATCAGCCCCAGCATTTT.

The chain combines TRBV28 with TRBJ2-1, with 7 bases that match TRBD1. The CDR3 has 19 amino acids. The V gene end was trimmed by 1 base and the J gene end by 4 bases; junction bases not matched to a gene: 16. Germline V gene lookup returns CDR1 MDHEN and CDR2 SYDVKM. CDR3 nucleotide sequence: TGTGCCAGCAGTTTATACCGAGGAGGAGAAGGGGGCCGGTACAATGAGCAGTTCTTC. Translating gives CASSLYRGGEGGRYNEQFF.

The V and J genes are TRBV7-2 and TRBJ2-7; the match to TRBD2 covers 13 bases. CDR1 is SGHTA and CDR2 is FQGNSA in the germline V gene. The CDR3 has 16 residues. The J segment lost 2 bases and the V segment lost 0 bases, leaving 1 base of the junction unmatched. The CDR3 spells CASSLAGTSGAYEQYF. The DNA for the CDR3 is TGTGCCAGCAGCTTAGCCGGGACTAGCGGGGCCTACGAGCAGTACTTC.

The chain has TRBV30 and TRBJ1-6, with 7 bases matching TRBD1. Trimming cost V 4 bases and J 4 bases; bases outside gene matches: 4. This CDR3 has 14 residues. Germline values: CDR1 GTSNPN, CDR2 SVGIG (reference sequence). The CDR3 protein is CAWTGGRYNSPLHF. The CDR3 DNA is TGTGCCTGGACAGGGGGTCGGTATAATTCACCCCTCCACTTT.

This rearrangement joins TRBV7-9 to TRBJ1-4; D is unclear. CDR3 size: 13 residues. V was shortened by 1 base and J by 7 bases, with 7 bases between the two germline ends. Germline values: CDR1 SEHNR, CDR2 FQNEAQ (reference sequence). CDR3 nucleotide sequence: TGTGCCAGCAGCTTAGGCAGCGTTGAAAAACTGTTTTTT. This sequence encodes CASSLGSVEKLFF.

This clone is a singleton in its sample. The genes are TRBV30 and TRBJ1-3, with a weak D call TRBD1 (6 bases). CDR1 is GTSNPN and CDR2 is SVGIG in the germline V gene (reference sequence). This CDR3 is 14 amino acids long. V dropped 5 bases and J dropped 0 bases, with 11 bases sitting between them. Here the CDR3 reads CAWDRRNSGNTIYF. CDR3 nucleotide sequence: TGTGCCTGGGACAGGCGCAACTCTGGAAACACCATATATTTT. Drawing the rest from reference TRBV30 and TRBJ1-3, the complete variable domain is SQTIHQWPATLVQPVGSPLSLECTVEGTSNPNLYWYRQAAGRGLQLLFYSVGIGQISSEVPQNLSASRPQDRQFILSSKKLLLSDSGFYLCAWDRRNSGNTIYFGEGSWLTVV.

The rearrangement uses TRBV7-2 and TRBJ1-6, with a tentative D call TRBD1 (6 bases). The CDR3 has 15 amino acids. Per germline, CDR1 SGHTA and CDR2 FQGNSA. V shed 0 bases and J shed 9 bases, with 12 bases lying between them. The CDR3: CASSLAGHLGSPLHF. CDR3 nucleotides: TGTGCCAGCAGCTTAGCGGGACATCTAGGTTCACCCCTCCACTTT.

The V call is TRBV7-9, the J call TRBJ2-1; possible D gene TRBD2, 5 bases. V was cut by 2 bases and J by 0 bases, with 11 bases left in between. The CDR3 contains 16 residues. Per germline, CDR1 SEHNR and CDR2 FQNEAQ (reference sequence). This CDR3 is CASSLYGESSYNEQFF. The CDR3 DNA is TGTGCCAGCAGCTTATACGGGGAGAGCTCCTACAATGAGCAGTTCTTC.

V and J are TRBV4-1 and TRBJ1-5, with 10 bases that match TRBD1. Looked up from germline, CDR1 is MGHRA and CDR2 is YSYEKL. CDR3 size: 16 residues. V lost 5 bases and J lost 4; bases outside the gene matches: 8. The CDR3 coding sequence is TGCGCCAGCAGCGCCTCGGGACAGGGGCTAAATCAGCCCCAGCATTTT. Protein: CASSASGQGLNQPQHF.

J is TRBJ1-1 and V is TRBV3-1 (or the pseudogene TRBV3-2); possibly TRBD1 for D (5 bases). This CDR3 contains 14 residues. V was shortened by 1 base and J by 3 bases, with 9 bases between the two germline ends. Germline-derived CDR1 and CDR2 are LGHDT and YNNKEL (reference sequence). The CDR3 DNA reads as TGTGCCAGCAGCCAAGTAGCAGGGTACACTGAAGCTTTCTTT. It encodes CASSQVAGYTEAFF.

The V and J genes are TRBV19 and TRBJ1-6; weak D call: TRBD1 (6 bases). The CDR3 has 16 residues. Trimming shortened V by 3 bases and J by 0 bases, and 9 bases separated the two germline ends. CDR1 is LNHDA and CDR2 is SQIVND in the germline V gene (reference sequence). As DNA, the CDR3 is TGTGCCAGTAGTATCAAAGGGGGCTCCTATAATTCACCCCTCCACTTT. Residues: CASSIKGGSYNSPLHF. Drawing the rest from reference TRBV19 and TRBJ1-6, the complete variable domain is DGGITQSPKYLFRKEGQNVTLSCEQNLNHDAMYWYRQDPGQGLRLIYYSQIVNDFQKGDIAEGYSVSREKKESFPLTVTSAQKNPTAFYLCASSIKGGSYNSPLHFGNGTRLTVT.

This clone appeared a single time. The chain joins TRBV7-2 to TRBJ2-1; D might be TRBD1 (7 bases). CDR1 is SGHTA, CDR2 FQGNSA, per germline. V was pared by 4 bases and J by 4 bases, with 17 bases between. The CDR3 extends over 16 amino acids. CDR3 amino acids: CASSWRASTGYNEQFF. DNA of the CDR3: TGTGCCAGCAGCTGGAGGGCTTCGACAGGGTACAATGAGCAGTTCTTC.

The V gene is TRBV14, the J gene TRBJ1-3; D not resolved. Germline lookup yields CDR1 SGHDN and CDR2 FVKESK. Trimming removed 6 bases from V and 1 base from J, with 7 bases in between. The CDR3 spans 13 residues. CDR3 DNA sequence: TGTGCCAGCAGACCCGGGTCTGGAAACACCATATATTTT. It is translated as CASRPGSGNTIYF.

In its sample, this clone was seen once. The rearrangement uses TRBV28 and TRBJ2-5; no clear D. Germline V CDR1 and CDR2: MDHEN, SYDVKM. The CDR3 loop spans 13 amino acids. Trimming removed 6 bases at V and 5 bases at J, with 13 bases between. CDR3: CASRSPGIETQYF. Here the CDR3 DNA reads TGTGCCAGCAGGAGTCCAGGTATCGAGACCCAGTACTTC.

The V and J genes are TRBV19 and TRBJ2-7, with 9 bases fitting TRBD1. Germline CDR1 and CDR2: LNHDA and SQIVND (reference sequence). The length of the CDR3 is 15 residues. Trimming at V came to 4 bases and at J to 0 bases, leaving 4 bases not matched to a gene. The CDR3 sequence: CASSRDRATSYEQYF. The CDR3 region has the DNA TGTGCCAGTAGTAGGGACAGGGCGACCTCCTACGAGCAGTACTTC.